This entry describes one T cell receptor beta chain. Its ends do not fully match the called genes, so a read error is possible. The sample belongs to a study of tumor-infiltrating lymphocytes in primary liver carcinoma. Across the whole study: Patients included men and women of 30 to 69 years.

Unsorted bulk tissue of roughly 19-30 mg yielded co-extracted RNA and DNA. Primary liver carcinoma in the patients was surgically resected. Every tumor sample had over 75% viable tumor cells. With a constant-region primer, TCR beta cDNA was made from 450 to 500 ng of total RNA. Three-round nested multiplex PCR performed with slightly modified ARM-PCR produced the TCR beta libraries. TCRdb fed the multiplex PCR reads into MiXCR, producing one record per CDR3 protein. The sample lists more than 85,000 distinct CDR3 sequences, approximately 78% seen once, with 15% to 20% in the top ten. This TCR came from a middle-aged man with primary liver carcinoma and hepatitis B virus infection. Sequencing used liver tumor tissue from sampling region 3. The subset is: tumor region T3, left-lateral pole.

CDR3 loop: CASNETTVGAFF. In DNA form, the CDR3 reads TGTGCCAGCAATGAAACAACGGTTGGAGCTTTCTTT. The J gene is TRBJ1-1, the V gene TRBV6-1, with unresolved D. The V gene's germline CDR1 is MNHNS and CDR2 SASEGT. This CDR3 region has 12 residues.